This record looks at one T cell receptor beta chain sequence and its context. What it binds is not known. Clones were read by immunoSEQ multiplex PCR, and TCRdb kept only the in-frame ones, dropping some. The data show tens of thousands of clones, around 91% seen once. These data belong to a study of OX40 agonist ivuxolimab in advanced cancers. The CDR3 sequence is 15 residues long. V gave up 4 bases and J gave up 8 bases; unmatched junction bases: 9. Germline V gene data show CDR1 as SGHRS and CDR2 as YFSETQ. Whole-study results and caveats: CD4+ and CD8+ T cells in blood underwent clonal expansion by week 6 at 0.1 to 3.0 mg/kg. There were also nonresponders showing low normalized T-cell clonal expansion.

The specimen was CD4+ or CD8+ T cells sorted from blood, collected in a trial of the OX40 agonist ivuxolimab. The clonotype was recovered from an adult with an advanced solid tumor such as melanoma, head and neck, liver or kidney cancer. V and J are TRBV5-1 and TRBJ1-4; 9 bases map to TRBD1. CDR3 region: CASSLGGTGQEKLFF. CDR3 DNA sequence: TGCGCCAGCAGCCTGGGCGGGACAGGGCAGGAAAAACTGTTTTTT.